The sequence of this T cell receptor (beta chain) was determined in a study of T cells in localized non-small cell lung cancer. Findings of the study overall: An association was observed between higher blood T cell density and longer overall survival.

Concerning this clone itself: Its antigen is undetermined.

Germline V lookup: CDR1 SNHLY, CDR2 FYNNEI. Trimming shortened V by 4 bases and J by 2 bases, and 11 bases separated the two germline ends. CDR3 size: 14 residues. Here immunoSEQ multiplex PCR was the method, and the copy in TCRdb shows in-frame clones only, minus some. Of 70,000 or so clones listed, 84% are singletons. V gene TRBV2 combines with J gene TRBJ1-2; D unresolved. Sequenced here: peripheral blood, sampled before any cancer treatment. This clonotype was obtained from a female donor older than 55 with stage I lung adenocarcinoma. The CDR3 coding sequence is TGTGCCAGCAGTGGAGCAGGAAAGAACTATGGCTACACCTTC. This translates into CASSGAGKNYGYTF.